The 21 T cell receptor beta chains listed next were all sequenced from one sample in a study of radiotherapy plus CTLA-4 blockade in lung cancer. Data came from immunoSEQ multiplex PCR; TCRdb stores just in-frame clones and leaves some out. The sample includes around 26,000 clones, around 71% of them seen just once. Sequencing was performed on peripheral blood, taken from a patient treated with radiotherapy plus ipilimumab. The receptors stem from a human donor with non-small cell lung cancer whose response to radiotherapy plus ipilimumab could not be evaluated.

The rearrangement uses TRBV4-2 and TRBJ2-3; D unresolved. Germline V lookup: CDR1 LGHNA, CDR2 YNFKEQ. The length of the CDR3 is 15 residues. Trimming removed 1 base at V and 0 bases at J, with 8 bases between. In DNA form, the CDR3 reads TGTGCCAGCAGCCAAGGTCTAGGTAGCACAGATACGCAGTATTTT. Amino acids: CASSQGLGSTDTQYF.

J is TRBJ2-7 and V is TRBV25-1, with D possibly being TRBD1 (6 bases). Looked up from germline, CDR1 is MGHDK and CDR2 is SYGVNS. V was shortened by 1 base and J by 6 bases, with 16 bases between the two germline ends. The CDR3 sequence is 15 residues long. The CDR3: CASSELGDMAPEQYF. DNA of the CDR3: TGTGCCAGCAGTGAATTGGGGGACATGGCACCCGAGCAGTACTTC.

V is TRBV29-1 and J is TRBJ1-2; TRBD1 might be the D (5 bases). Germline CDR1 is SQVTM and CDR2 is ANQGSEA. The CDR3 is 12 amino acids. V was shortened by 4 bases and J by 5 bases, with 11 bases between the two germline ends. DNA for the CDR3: TGCAGCGTTGTGGCAGGGTCATATGGCTACACCTTC. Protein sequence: CSVVAGSYGYTF.

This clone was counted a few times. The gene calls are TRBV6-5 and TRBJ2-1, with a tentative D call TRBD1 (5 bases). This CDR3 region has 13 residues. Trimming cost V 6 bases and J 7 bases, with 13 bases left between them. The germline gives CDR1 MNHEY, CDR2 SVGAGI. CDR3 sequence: CASSLDGANEQFF. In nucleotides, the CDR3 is TGTGCCAGCAGCTTGGATGGGGCAAATGAGCAGTTCTTC.

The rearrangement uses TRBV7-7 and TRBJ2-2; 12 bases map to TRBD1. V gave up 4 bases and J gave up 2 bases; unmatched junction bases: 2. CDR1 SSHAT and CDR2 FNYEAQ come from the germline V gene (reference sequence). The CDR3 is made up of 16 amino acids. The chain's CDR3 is CASSWGQGANTGELFF. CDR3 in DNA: TGTGCCAGCAGCTGGGGACAGGGGGCTAACACCGGGGAGCTGTTTTTT.

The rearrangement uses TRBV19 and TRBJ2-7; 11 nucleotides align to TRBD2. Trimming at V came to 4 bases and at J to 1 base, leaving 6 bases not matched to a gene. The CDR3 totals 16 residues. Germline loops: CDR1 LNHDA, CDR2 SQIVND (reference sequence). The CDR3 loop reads CASSRGLAERSYEQYF. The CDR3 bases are TGTGCCAGTAGTAGGGGACTAGCGGAGAGGTCCTACGAGCAGTACTTC. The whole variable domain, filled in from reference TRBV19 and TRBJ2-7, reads DGGITQSPKYLFRKEGQNVTLSCEQNLNHDAMYWYRQDPGQGLRLIYYSQIVNDFQKGDIAEGYSVSREKKESFPLTVTSAQKNPTAFYLCASSRGLAERSYEQYFGPGTRLTVT.

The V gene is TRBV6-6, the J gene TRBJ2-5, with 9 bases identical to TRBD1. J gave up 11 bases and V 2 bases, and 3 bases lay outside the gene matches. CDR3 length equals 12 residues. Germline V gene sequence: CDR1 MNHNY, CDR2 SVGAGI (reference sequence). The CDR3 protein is CASSYGGTGQYF. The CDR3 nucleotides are TGTGCCAGCAGTTACGGGGGGACAGGGCAGTACTTC.

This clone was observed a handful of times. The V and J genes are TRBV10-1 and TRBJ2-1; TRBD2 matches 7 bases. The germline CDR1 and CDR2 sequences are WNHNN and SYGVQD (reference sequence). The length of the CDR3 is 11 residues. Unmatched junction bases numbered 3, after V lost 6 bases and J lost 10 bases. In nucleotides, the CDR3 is TGCGCCAGCAGGGGTAGCGGGGAGCAGTTCTTC. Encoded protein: CASRGSGEQFF.

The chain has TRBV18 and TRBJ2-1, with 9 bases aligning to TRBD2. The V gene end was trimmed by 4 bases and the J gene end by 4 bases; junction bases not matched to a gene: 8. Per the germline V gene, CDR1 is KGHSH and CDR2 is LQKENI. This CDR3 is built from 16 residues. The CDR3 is CASSLHRSGGYNEQFF. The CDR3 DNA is TGTGCCAGCTCACTTCACAGGAGCGGGGGGTACAATGAGCAGTTCTTC.

As DNA, the CDR3 is TGTGCCAGCTCTCCCCGGCTAGCGGAACATTACGAGCAGTACTTC. It is translated as CASSPRLAEHYEQYF. The rearrangement joins TRBV18 to TRBJ2-7; 7 bases are shared with TRBD2. This CDR3 spans 15 amino acids. Germline lookup yields CDR1 KGHSH and CDR2 LQKENI. With 6 bases clipped from V and 4 bases from J, the junction kept 12 bases outside the gene matches.

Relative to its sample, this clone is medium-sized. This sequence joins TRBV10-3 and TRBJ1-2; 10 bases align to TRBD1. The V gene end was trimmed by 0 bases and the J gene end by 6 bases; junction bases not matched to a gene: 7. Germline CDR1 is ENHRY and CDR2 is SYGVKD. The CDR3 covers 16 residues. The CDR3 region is CAISESRDRGLHGYTF. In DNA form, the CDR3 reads TGTGCCATCAGTGAGTCTCGGGACAGGGGTCTACATGGCTACACCTTC.

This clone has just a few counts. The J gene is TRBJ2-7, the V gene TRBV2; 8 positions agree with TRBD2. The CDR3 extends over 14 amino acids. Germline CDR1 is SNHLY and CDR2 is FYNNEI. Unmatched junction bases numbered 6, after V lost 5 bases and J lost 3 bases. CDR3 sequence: CASSFYREGYEQYF. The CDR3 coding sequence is TGTGCCAGCAGTTTCTATCGGGAGGGCTACGAGCAGTACTTC.

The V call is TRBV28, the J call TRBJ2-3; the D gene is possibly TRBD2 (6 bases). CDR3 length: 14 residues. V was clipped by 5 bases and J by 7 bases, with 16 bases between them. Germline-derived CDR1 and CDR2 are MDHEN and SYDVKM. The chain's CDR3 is CASSGGTAGNTQYF. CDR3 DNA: TGTGCCAGCAGTGGCGGGACGGCGGGGAATACGCAGTATTTT. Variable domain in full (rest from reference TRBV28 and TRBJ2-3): DVKVTQSSRYLVKRTGEKVFLECVQDMDHENMFWYRQDPGLGLRLIYFSYDVKMKEKGDIPEGYSVSREKKERFSLILESASTNQTSMYLCASSGGTAGNTQYFGPGTRLTVL.

The CDR3: CASSQDIVVDEQFF. CDR3 coding DNA: TGTGCCAGCAGCCAAGACATAGTTGTAGATGAGCAGTTCTTC. The rearrangement uses TRBV14 and TRBJ2-1; D not certain. The CDR3 is 14 residues long. Germline loops: CDR1 SGHDN, CDR2 FVKESK. Deletions cut 0 bases from V and 8 bases from J, with 11 bases between.

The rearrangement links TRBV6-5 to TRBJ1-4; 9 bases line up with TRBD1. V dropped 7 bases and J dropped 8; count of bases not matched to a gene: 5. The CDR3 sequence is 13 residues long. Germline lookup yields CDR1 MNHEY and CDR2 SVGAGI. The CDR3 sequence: CASKTGGEEKLFF. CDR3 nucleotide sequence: TGTGCCAGCAAGACAGGGGGGGAAGAAAAACTGTTTTTT.

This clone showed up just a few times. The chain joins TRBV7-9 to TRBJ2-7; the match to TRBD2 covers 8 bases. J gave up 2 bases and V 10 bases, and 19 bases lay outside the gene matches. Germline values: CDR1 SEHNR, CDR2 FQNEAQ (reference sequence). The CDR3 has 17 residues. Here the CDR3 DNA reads TGTGCCACTGACCTTAGTCACATAGCGGGGCTGACCTACGAGCAGTACTTC. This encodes CATDLSHIAGLTYEQYF.

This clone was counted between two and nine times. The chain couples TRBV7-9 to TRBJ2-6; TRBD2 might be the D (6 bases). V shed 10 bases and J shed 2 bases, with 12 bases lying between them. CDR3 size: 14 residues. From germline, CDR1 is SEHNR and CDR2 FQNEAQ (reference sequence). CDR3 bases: TGTGCCATCGACTCGGGGGCTGGGGCCAACGTCCTGACTTTC. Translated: CAIDSGAGANVLTF.

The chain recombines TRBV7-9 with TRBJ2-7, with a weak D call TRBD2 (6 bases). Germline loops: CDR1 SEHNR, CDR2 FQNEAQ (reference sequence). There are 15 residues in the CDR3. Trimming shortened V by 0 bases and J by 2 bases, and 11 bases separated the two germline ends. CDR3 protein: CASSLALASTYEQYF. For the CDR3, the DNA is TGTGCCAGCAGCTTAGCGCTAGCGTCTACCTACGAGCAGTACTTC.

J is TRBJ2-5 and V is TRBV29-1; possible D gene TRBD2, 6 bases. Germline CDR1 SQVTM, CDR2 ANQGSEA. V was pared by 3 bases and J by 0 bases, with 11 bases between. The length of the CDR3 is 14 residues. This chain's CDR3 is CSVDLGGDQETQYF. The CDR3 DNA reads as TGCAGCGTTGATTTGGGGGGAGACCAAGAGACCCAGTACTTC.

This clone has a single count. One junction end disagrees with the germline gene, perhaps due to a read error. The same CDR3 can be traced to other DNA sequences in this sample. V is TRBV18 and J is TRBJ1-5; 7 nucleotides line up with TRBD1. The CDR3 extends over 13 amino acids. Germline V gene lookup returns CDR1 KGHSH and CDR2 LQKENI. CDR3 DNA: TGTGCCAGCTCAGCGACAGGGAGTCAGCCCCAGCATTTC. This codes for CASSATGSQPQHF.

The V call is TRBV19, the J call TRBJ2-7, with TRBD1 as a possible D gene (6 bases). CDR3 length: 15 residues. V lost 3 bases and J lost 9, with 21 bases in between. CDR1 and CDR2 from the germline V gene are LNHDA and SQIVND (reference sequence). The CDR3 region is CASSIYGGGLNGQYF. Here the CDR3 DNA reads TGTGCCAGTAGTATCTATGGTGGGGGCCTCAACGGGCAGTACTTC.